The clone carrying this TCR beta chain has just one count. Its antigen is undetermined. Trimming took off 3 bases at V and 6 bases at J, with 14 bases between the two ends. This CDR3 spans 15 amino acids. The germline CDR1 and CDR2 sequences are MGHRA and YSYEKL. Profiling relied on immunoSEQ multiplex PCR, and the TCRdb table lists in-frame clones only, not all of them. This table has about 2.3 million clones, 85% to 95% appearing once. The entry originates in a study of shared clonotypes between healthy human individuals. The study, taken as a whole, reports: Rarefaction exposed incomplete sorted-subset sequencing despite large depth. Non-shared clonotypes displayed generation probabilities falling below those of clonotypes present in all four donors.

The clonotype comes from a young man in good health. Some clones in this sample may be carry-over from other donors' samples. Input material: naive CD4+ T cells from PBMCs. Subset described: CD45RA+ positively selected. The chain links TRBV4-1 to TRBJ1-4, with D possibly being TRBD1 (6 bases). CDR3 sequence: CASSQGTRGYEKLFF. CDR3 DNA sequence: TGCGCCAGCAGCCAGGGGACACGGGGTTATGAAAAACTGTTTTTT.